The 7 T cell receptor beta chains reported below all come from one sample, sequenced in a study of T-cell reconstitution after alpha-beta-depleted transplantation in children (dated by TCRdb to about 2016). Libraries were made using PCR. TCRdb shows the sequencer as Illumina HiSeq 2500. To normalize quantification of the TCRbeta repertoire, the TCR libraries were built with molecular barcoding that relied on unique molecular identifiers. TCRdb reworked the public reads: Q25 trimming with fastp, MiXCR clone assembly, productive beta chains retained. Rows with one shared CDR3 protein collapse into an entry with the most common genes and DNA. The sample includes some 280,000 distinct CDR3 sequences, with around 9.6% observed a single time. The ten biggest clones cover over 9.5% of the sample. The sequences come from PBMCs from the stem cell graft donor, collected from the stem cell graft. These receptors came from a human donor who donated a stem cell graft to a child with SCID.

The J gene is TRBJ2-1, the V gene TRBV4-1; 8 positions match TRBD2. Unmatched junction bases numbered 6, after V lost 4 bases and J lost 1 base. CDR1 MGHRA and CDR2 YSYEKL come from the germline V gene. This CDR3 is built from 16 residues. The CDR3 coding sequence is TGCGCCAGCAGCCCCGAAGGCGGGGGGTCCTACAATGAGCAGTTCTTC. Residues: CASSPEGGGSYNEQFF.

This clonotype has just a few counts. The gene calls are TRBV7-3 and TRBJ2-5; 8 bases align to TRBD1. The CDR3 consists of 15 residues. V lost 5 bases, J lost 4 bases, and 9 bases stayed unmatched. Germline assignment: CDR1 SGHTA and CDR2 FQGTGA. CDR3 residues: CASSPTSDRGETQYF. The CDR3 DNA reads as TGTGCCAGCAGCCCTACCTCAGACAGGGGAGAGACCCAGTACTTC. The variable domain in full, completed from reference TRBV7-3 and TRBJ2-5, reads GAGVSQTPSNKVTEKGKYVELRCDPISGHTALYWYRQSLGQGPEFLIYFQGTGAADDSGLPNDRFFAVRPEGSVSTLKIQRTERGDSAVYLCASSPTSDRGETQYFGPGTRLLVL.

The V and J genes are TRBV12-3 or TRBV12-4 and TRBJ1-6; D unresolved. This CDR3 has 18 amino acids. V gave up 1 base and J gave up 2 bases, with 15 bases separating them. CDR3 sequence (DNA): TGTGCCAGCAGTTTAGAATTGGGAGAAGGAACCTATAATTCACCCCTCCACTTT. Its translation: CASSLELGEGTYNSPLHF.

A few counts support this clonotype. The chain uses TRBV20-1 and TRBJ2-3, with 10 bases aligning to TRBD2. V gave up 7 bases and J gave up 6 bases; unmatched junction bases: 4. Per the germline V gene, CDR1 is DFQATT and CDR2 is SNEGSKA (reference sequence). CDR3 length equals 12 residues. CDR3 protein: CSERGGWDTQYF. As DNA, the CDR3 is TGCAGTGAGCGGGGGGGGTGGGATACGCAGTATTTT.

This sequence joins TRBV11-2 and TRBJ2-7; D uncertain. V was pared by 5 bases and J by 0 bases, with 8 bases between. Germline V lookup: CDR1 SGHAT, CDR2 FQNNGV. CDR3 length equals 13 residues. CDR3 nucleotide sequence: TGTGCCAGCAGCGTCAGTAGCTCCTACGAGCAGTACTTC. This gives the protein CASSVSSSYEQYF.

About this clonotype itself: A read error is possible here, since a much larger clone lies one base away. This rearrangement joins TRBV5-6 to TRBJ2-3, with D tentatively TRBD1 (5 bases). The CDR3 is 14 residues long. Trimming pared 6 bases from V and 4 bases from J, leaving 15 bases between. Germline V CDR1 and CDR2: SGHDT, YYEEEE. The CDR3 nucleotides read TGTGCCAGCAACCCGACAGTGGGCTCAGATACGCAGTATTTT. Its protein product is CASNPTVGSDTQYF. The full variable domain, rest sourced from reference TRBV5-6 and TRBJ2-3, is DAGVTQSPTHLIKTRGQQVTLRCSPKSGHDTVSWYQQALGQGPQFIFQYYEEEERQRGNFPDRFSGHQFPNYSSELNVNALLLGDSALYLCASNPTVGSDTQYFGPGTRLTVL.

This clonotype has ten or more counts. This chain joins TRBV2 and TRBJ2-3; 7 bases line up with TRBD1. CDR1 is SNHLY, CDR2 FYNNEI, per germline. This CDR3 has 15 residues. The V and J ends lost 6 bases and 1 base, in that order; junction bases with no gene match: 7. The CDR3 reads CASRQHDRGTDTQYF. In DNA form, the CDR3 reads TGTGCCAGCAGGCAACACGACAGGGGCACAGATACGCAGTATTTT.